A single T cell receptor (beta chain) is shown here with its context. This entry is derived from a study of molecular identifiers for immune sequencing clone quantification. Libraries of naive CD8 cells were prepared from 20,000 to 1,000,000 sorted cells using 10%, 30% or 50% RNA. Germline lookup yields CDR1 MNHNY and CDR2 SVGAGI (reference sequence). The CDR3 runs 19 residues. Germline trimming cut 2 bases from V and 4 bases from J; bases unmatched to any gene: 13. TCRdb itself ran the PCR reads through MiXCR, one entry per CDR3 protein. Here the sample spans over 600,000 distinct CDR3 sequences, just under 20% being singletons.

This receptor was obtained from a human donor in good health. Some libraries in this study had Jurkat cell RNA spiked in. The chain has TRBV6-6 and TRBJ1-3; 11 bases line up with TRBD1. Sequencing input: naive CD8+ T cells from blood, with Jurkat cell RNA spiked in. Subset defined: FACS-sorted CD8+CD4-CCR7+CD45RA+ naive T cells. The CDR3 loop is CASSYLGQGAFGSGNTIYF. As DNA, the CDR3 is TGTGCCAGCAGTTACCTCGGACAGGGGGCGTTTGGTTCGGGAAACACCATATATTTT.